The clone carrying this T cell receptor (beta chain) was found a few times. Its cognate antigen is unknown. Each sample's TCRB immunosequencing used about 500 nanograms of biopsy DNA. Method: immunoSEQ multiplex PCR; TCRdb's copy keeps in-frame clones and lacks some. Among fewer than 20,000 clones listed, roughly 60% were seen once. CDR1 MGHRA and CDR2 YSYEKL come from the germline V gene. CDR3 length: 14 amino acids. Trimming pared 0 bases from V and 3 bases from J, leaving 9 bases between. The data derive from a study of T cell repertoires in ileal Crohn's disease. At the level of the study: About half received postoperative treatment, approximately 12 with thiopurines and about 20 anti-TNF.

Study-wide results and caveats: High-frequency clones were more common in sorted CD8 than CD4 cells.

The specimen sequenced was ileal tissue. The chain links TRBV4-1 to TRBJ2-7, with D possibly TRBD1 on 5 matching bases. The receptor's source is an adult with Crohn's disease. CDR3 in amino acids: CASSQDTGIYEQYF. The CDR3 bases are TGCGCCAGCAGCCAAGATACAGGAATCTACGAGCAGTACTTC.